The rows below give T cell receptor beta chains drawn from one sample of a study of cytomegalovirus exposure and HLA in healthy donors. The repertoire was sequenced with immunoSEQ multiplex PCR; TCRdb's copy has only in-frame clones and lacks some. The sample has 300,000 to 400,000 clones, approximately 85% seen once. The sequenced sample consisted of PBMCs. The receptors derive from a man aged 25-40 years in good health and CMV-seronegative. CDR3s include the opening cysteine and the closing phenylalanine or tryptophan. D genes are given only for firm matches. A row's size may be missing; if present it is once, few, many or a size class.

TGTGCCAGCAGCGTAGAGGGCGGGGCGCGAAACATTCAGTACTTC | CASSVEGGARNIQYF | TRBJ2-4 | TRBV9 | NA | NA
TGTGCCAGCGGGGAGACTAGCGGGGGGGCCTCCTATTTCCACGAGCAGTACTTC | CASGETSGGASYFHEQYF | TRBJ2-7 | TRBV27 | NA | TRBD2
TGTGCCAGCAGCAAAGCAGGGTTGAGGCAAGAGACCCAGTACTTC | CASSKAGLRQETQYF | TRBJ2-5 | TRBV11-2 | NA | NA
TGTGCCAGCAGCCTTCCCGCGAGGGGGAGCTCCTACGAGCAGTACTTC | CASSLPARGSSYEQYF | TRBJ2-7 | TRBV11-2 | NA | NA
TGTGCCAGCAGTTTAACAGAGAACACTGAAGCTTTCTTT | CASSLTENTEAFF | TRBJ1-1 | TRBV7-6 | NA | NA
TGTGCCAGCAGTTCCCCGGGACAGGGTAGGAATGAGCAGTTCTTC | CASSSPGQGRNEQFF | TRBJ2-1 | TRBV27 | few | TRBD1
TGCGCCAGCAGCCAAGACGAGCGTTTACTCCAAGGAGGGGAGCAGTACTTC | CASSQDERLLQGGEQYF | TRBJ2-7 | TRBV4-1 | NA | NA
TGTGCCCGGAGCAGGGTACCTGGGGCCAACGTCCTGACTTTC | CARSRVPGANVLTF | TRBJ2-6 | TRBV30 | NA | NA
TGTGCCAGCAGCCCCGACAGGGGGCGGTGGAAACTGTTTTTT | CASSPDRGRWKLFF | TRBJ1-4 | TRBV7-6 | once | TRBD1
TGTGCCAGCTCACCAACCCAGCAAGAGACCCAGTACTTC | CASSPTQQETQYF | TRBJ2-5 | TRBV18 | NA | NA
TGTGCCAGCTCACCTAACTCCGCAGGGACTAACTATGGCTACACCTTC | CASSPNSAGTNYGYTF | TRBJ1-2 | TRBV18 | NA | NA
TGTGCCAGTAGTACACCTCCGGGACTCCCTTACGAGCCCCAGCATTTT | CASSTPPGLPYEPQHF | TRBJ1-5 | TRBV19 | NA | NA
TGTGCCAGCAGCTTGTCTGCGTCTAGCACAGATACGCAGTATTTT | CASSLSASSTDTQYF | TRBJ2-3 | TRBV5-4 | NA | NA